This TCR beta chain stems from a study of tissue T cells after allogeneic stem cell transplantation. Points on this clone: Antigen unknown.

Study results and caveats: Tissue-detected TCR repertoire was only partly captured by blood and spleen T cells. Sampling depth was limited, and the cohort was small and clinically varied.

Assay: immunoSEQ multiplex PCR; the TCRdb copy retains only in-frame clones and omits some. Of approximately 30,000 clones in the sample, 85% were seen once. The CDR3 runs 17 residues. The ends were cut back, 2 bases at V and 0 bases at J, with 14 bases in the middle. CDR1 is ENHRY, CDR2 SYGVKD, per germline. The source is a woman aged 18 to 50 who later had graft-versus-host disease after an allogeneic stem cell transplant. The chain uses TRBV10-3 and TRBJ2-1; D may match TRBD1 or TRBD2 (5 bases each). The sequencing used blood, collected before transplantation. CDR3 DNA sequence: TGTGCCATCAGTGAGGGGACGAGGGTCAGCTCCTACAATGAGCAGTTCTTC. Amino acids: CAISEGTRVSSYNEQFF.